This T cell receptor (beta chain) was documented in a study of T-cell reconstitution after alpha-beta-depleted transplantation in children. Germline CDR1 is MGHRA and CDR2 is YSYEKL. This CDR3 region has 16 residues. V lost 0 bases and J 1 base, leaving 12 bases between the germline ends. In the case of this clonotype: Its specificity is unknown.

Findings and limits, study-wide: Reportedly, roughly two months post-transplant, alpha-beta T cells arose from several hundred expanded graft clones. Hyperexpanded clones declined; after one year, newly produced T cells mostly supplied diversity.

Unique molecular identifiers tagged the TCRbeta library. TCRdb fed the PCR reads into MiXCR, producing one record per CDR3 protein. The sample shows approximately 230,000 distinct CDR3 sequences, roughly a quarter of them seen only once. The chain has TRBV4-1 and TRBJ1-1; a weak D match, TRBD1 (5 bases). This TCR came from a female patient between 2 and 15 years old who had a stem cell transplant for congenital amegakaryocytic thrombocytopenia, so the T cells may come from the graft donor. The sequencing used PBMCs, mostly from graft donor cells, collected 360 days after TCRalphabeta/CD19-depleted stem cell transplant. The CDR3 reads CASSQDFSGTNTEAFF. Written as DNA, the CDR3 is TGCGCCAGCAGCCAAGATTTCTCAGGGACGAACACTGAAGCTTTCTTT.